Presented here are 3 T cell receptor beta chains from one specimen sequenced in a study of CD8+CD57+ T cells in acquired aplastic anemia. The authors sequenced patients whose flow cytometry had shown CD8+CD57+ cell expansion. Genomic DNA served as template for TCR beta VDJ and CDR3 profiling. MiXCR, run by TCRdb on the reads, gives a single entry per CDR3 protein. The sample holds around 180,000 distinct CDR3 sequences, 45% to 60% seen once. Material for sequencing was sorted CD4+, CD8+, or CD8+CD57+ T cells (not recorded which) from PBMCs. These receptors all stem from a human donor with aplastic anemia.

A remark on this clonotype: This could be a read error, since a much larger clone is one nucleotide away. This rearrangement joins TRBV29-1 to TRBJ2-7, with 9 bases matching TRBD1. CDR3 size: 13 residues. Losses at the gene ends were 6 bases for V and 3 bases for J; bases not matched to a gene: 6. Looked up from germline, CDR1 is SQVTM and CDR2 is ANQGSEA. The CDR3 DNA sequence: TGCAGCGTCGACCTGGGACAGGGCTACGAGCAGTACTTC. This codes for CSVDLGQGYEQYF.

This clonotype showed up just once. The chain employs TRBV2 and TRBJ2-5; unclear D gene. Trimming cost V 2 bases and J 5 bases, with 12 bases left between them. The CDR3 length is 14 residues. Per germline, CDR1 SNHLY and CDR2 FYNNEI. The CDR3 sequence is CASSEPGPWETQYF. CDR3 bases: TGTGCCAGCAGTGAACCCGGGCCGTGGGAGACCCAGTACTTC.

This clonotype has just one count. The J gene is TRBJ2-7, the V gene TRBV5-1; 9 bases fit TRBD1. J was trimmed by 5 bases and V by 0 bases; bases with no gene match: 6. CDR1 SGHRS and CDR2 YFSETQ come from the germline V gene. The length of the CDR3 is 15 residues. As DNA, the CDR3 is TGCGCCAGCAGCTTGGTAGGGACAGGGTCACACGAGCAGTACTTC. The encoded protein is CASSLVGTGSHEQYF. Looking up the rest from reference TRBV5-1 and TRBJ2-7 gives the full variable domain: KAGVTQTPRYLIKTRGQQVTLSCSPISGHRSVSWYQQTPGQGLQFLFEYFSETQRNKGNFPGRFSGRQFSNSRSEMNVSTLELGDSALYLCASSLVGTGSHEQYFGPGTRLTVT.